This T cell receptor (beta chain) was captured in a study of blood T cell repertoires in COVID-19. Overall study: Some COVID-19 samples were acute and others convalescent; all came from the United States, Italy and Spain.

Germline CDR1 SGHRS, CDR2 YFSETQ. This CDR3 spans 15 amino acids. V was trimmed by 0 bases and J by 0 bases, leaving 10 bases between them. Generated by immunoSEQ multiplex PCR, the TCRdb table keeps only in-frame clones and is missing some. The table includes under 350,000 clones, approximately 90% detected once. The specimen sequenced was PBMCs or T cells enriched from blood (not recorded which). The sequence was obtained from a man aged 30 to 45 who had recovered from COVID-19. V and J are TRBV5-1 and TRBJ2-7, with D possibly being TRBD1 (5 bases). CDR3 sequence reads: CASSLEGRASYEQYF. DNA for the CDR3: TGCGCCAGCAGCTTGGAGGGCAGGGCCTCCTACGAGCAGTACTTC.